These 15 T cell receptor beta chains were sequenced from one sample in a study of Ad26.COV2.S vaccination and SARS-CoV-2 variants. Treatment reported: approximately 18 received Ad26.COV2.S at low or high dose, single or two shots; roughly five received placebo; per-sample allocation not given. Sampling was performed 63 days after the first vaccine or placebo injection. Some clones are missing from TCRdb's copy, which holds only in-frame ones; the method was immunoSEQ multiplex PCR. In the table there are 500,000 or so clones, 87% of which are singletons. Sequences were derived from peripheral blood, sampled in a trial of Ad26.COV2.S vaccine versus placebo. The receptors stem from a person aged 18 to 59 who received the Ad26.COV2.S COVID-19 vaccine or a placebo.

V usage is TRBV28 and J usage is TRBJ1-3; D ambiguous. The CDR3 loop spans 16 amino acids. V was clipped by 6 bases and J by 0 bases, with 15 bases between them. The germline V gene encodes CDR1 MDHEN and CDR2 SYDVKM. The CDR3 is CASSLIVGNSGNTIYF. The CDR3 region has the DNA TGTGCCAGCAGCTTAATCGTGGGAAACTCTGGAAACACCATATATTTT.

The chain carries TRBV7-2 and TRBJ2-5; no reliable D call. Germline CDR1 SGHTA, CDR2 FQGNSA. The CDR3 contains 13 residues. V dropped 2 bases and J dropped 5 bases, with 9 bases sitting between them. The CDR3 sequence is CASSLKGRETQYF. In nucleotides, the CDR3 is TGTGCCAGCAGCTTAAAGGGTAGGGAGACCCAGTACTTC. The variable domain in full, with the rest retrieved from reference TRBV7-2 and TRBJ2-5, is GAGVSQSPSNKVTEKGKDVELRCDPISGHTALYWYRQSLGQGLEFLIYFQGNSAPDKSGLPSDRFSAERTGGSVSTLTIQRTQQEDSAVYLCASSLKGRETQYFGPGTRLLVL.

The V call is TRBV7-6, the J call TRBJ2-3; TRBD2 matches at 13 bases. The CDR3 loop spans 16 amino acids. J gave up 5 bases and V 4 bases, and 6 bases lay outside the gene matches. Germline CDR1 is SGHVS and CDR2 is FNYEAQ. In DNA, the CDR3 is TGTGCCAGCAGCTCTACTAGCGGGAGGGGCCTAGATACGCAGTATTTT. It specifies CASSSTSGRGLDTQYF.

V and J are TRBV11-2 and TRBJ1-1; D gene uncertain. The CDR3 is 15 residues long. Germline V gene lookup returns CDR1 SGHAT and CDR2 FQNNGV. Trimming took off 4 bases at V and 1 base at J, with 13 bases between the two ends. The CDR3 here is CASSSARGSNTEAFF. For the CDR3, the DNA is TGTGCCAGCAGCTCCGCCCGTGGGTCGAACACTGAAGCTTTCTTT.

V usage is TRBV24-1 and J usage is TRBJ2-5; D is ambiguous. The CDR3 runs 15 residues. V was shortened by 4 bases and J by 7 bases, with 18 bases between the two germline ends. Germline values: CDR1 KGHDR, CDR2 SFDVKD. This CDR3 is CATSDRSSKEGTQYF. CDR3 in DNA: TGTGCCACCAGTGACCGTTCGTCTAAGGAAGGGACCCAGTACTTC.

J is TRBJ2-7 and V is TRBV14; 11 nucleotides agree with TRBD2. Germline trimming cut 1 base from V and 3 bases from J; bases unmatched to any gene: 5. The CDR3 sequence is 16 residues long. Germline loops: CDR1 SGHDN, CDR2 FVKESK. The CDR3 region is CASSQGLAGRSYEQYF. DNA of the CDR3: TGTGCCAGCAGCCAAGGACTAGCGGGGAGAAGCTACGAGCAGTACTTC. Together with reference TRBV14 and TRBJ2-7, the CDR3 gives the full variable domain: EAGVTQFPSHSVIEKGQTVTLRCDPISGHDNLYWYRRVMGKEIKFLLHFVKESKQDESGMPNNRFLAERTGGTYSTLKVQPAELEDSGVYFCASSQGLAGRSYEQYFGPGTRLTVT.

This clone was seen only a few times. The rearrangement uses TRBV5-8 and TRBJ1-5, with D unresolved. There are 17 residues in the CDR3. V was pared by 2 bases and J by 0 bases, with 15 bases between. CDR1 and CDR2 from the germline V gene are SGHTS and YDEGEE. The chain's CDR3 is CASSLLERSDSNQPQHF. The CDR3 DNA follows: TGTGCCAGCAGCTTACTGGAGCGTAGTGATAGCAATCAGCCCCAGCATTTT.

The chain combines TRBV11-2 with TRBJ2-1, with 13 bases fitting TRBD2. V lost 5 bases, J lost 8 bases, and 6 bases stayed unmatched. The CDR3 is 15 amino acids. Germline CDR1 SGHAT, CDR2 FQNNGV. The chain's CDR3 is CASSKRTSGGDEQFF. CDR3 DNA sequence: TGTGCCAGCAGCAAAAGGACTAGCGGGGGAGATGAGCAGTTCTTC.

The chain employs TRBV11-2 and TRBJ1-1; D not certain. V dropped 5 bases and J dropped 5 bases, with 12 bases sitting between them. The CDR3 loop spans 13 amino acids. Per the germline V gene, CDR1 is SGHAT and CDR2 is FQNNGV. This CDR3 reads CASSPVSGTEAFF. The DNA for the CDR3 is TGTGCCAGCAGCCCCGTTTCTGGAACTGAAGCTTTCTTT.

The J gene is TRBJ1-1, the V gene TRBV19; 7 nucleotides line up with TRBD1. Germline trimming cut 7 bases from V and 5 bases from J; bases unmatched to any gene: 10. Germline-derived CDR1 and CDR2 are LNHDA and SQIVND (reference sequence). The length of the CDR3 is 14 residues. CDR3 sequence: CASKRGPRGTEAFF. The CDR3 region has the DNA TGTGCCAGTAAAAGGGGGCCCAGGGGGACTGAAGCTTTCTTT.

For this clone: The sample holds other DNA sequences that translate to the same CDR3. The chain has TRBV27 and TRBJ2-6; D call uncertain. The CDR3 has 12 amino acids. The germline V and J ends were trimmed by 6 bases and 4 bases, with 4 bases remaining between them. The germline gives CDR1 MNHEY, CDR2 SMNVEV (reference sequence). CDR3 protein: CASSSGANVLTF. CDR3 bases: TGTGCCAGCAGCTCGGGGGCCAACGTCCTGACTTTC. The full variable domain, in which reference TRBV27 and TRBJ2-6 provide the parts outside the CDR3, is EAQVTQNPRYLITVTGKKLTVTCSQNMNHEYMSWYRQDPGLGLRQIYYSMNVEVTDKGDVPEGYKVSRKEKRNFPLILESPSPNQTSLYFCASSSGANVLTFGAGSRLTVL.

In this sample, this clone turned up a few times. The chain employs TRBV19 and TRBJ1-1; D not certain. The CDR3 extends over 11 amino acids. Germline lookup yields CDR1 LNHDA and CDR2 SQIVND (reference sequence). With 5 bases removed from V and 5 bases from J, the gap between germline ends came to 6 bases. The CDR3, as DNA: TGTGCCAGTAGTGAATTGACTGAAGCTTTCTTT. Amino acids: CASSELTEAFF.

The chain couples TRBV4-1 to TRBJ2-2; D is ambiguous. Per germline, CDR1 MGHRA and CDR2 YSYEKL. V was pared by 5 bases and J by 0 bases, with 7 bases between. This CDR3 region has 14 residues. CDR3 amino acids: CASSLTANTGELFF. The CDR3 bases are TGCGCCAGCAGCTTGACGGCGAACACCGGGGAGCTGTTTTTT.

This clone was recorded once. The J gene is TRBJ2-2, the V gene TRBV4-3; D ambiguous. CDR1 and CDR2 (germline): LGHNA, YSLEER. CDR3 length equals 14 residues. Trimming removed 1 base from V and 4 bases from J, with 7 bases in between. In DNA form, the CDR3 reads TGCGCCAGCAGCCAAGGTCGAGCCACCGGGGAGCTGTTTTTT. Amino acid sequence: CASSQGRATGELFF.

V is TRBV28 and J is TRBJ2-7, with TRBD2 identical over 10 bases. Germline V CDR1 and CDR2: MDHEN, SYDVKM. The V segment lost 6 bases and the J segment 3 bases; nucleotides outside the gene matches: 8. The length of the CDR3 is 15 residues. The CDR3 is CASSILAGVRYEQYF. For the CDR3, the DNA is TGTGCCAGCAGCATTCTAGCGGGAGTCCGCTACGAGCAGTACTTC.